Below, one T cell receptor beta chain is given with its context. Its antigen remains unknown. This entry comes from a study of T cell repertoires in cytomegalovirus infection. Study context: Both CMV infection and a matching HLA type were indicated by public TCR beta signatures.

Trimming took 0 bases from V and 2 from J, leaving 8 bases between them. The CDR3 consists of 15 residues. Germline CDR1 is SGDLS and CDR2 is YYNGEE. TCRdb itself ran the reads through MiXCR, one entry per CDR3 protein. The table lists 450,000 to 550,000 distinct CDR3 sequences, approximately 15% of them singletons. Study-wide results and limits: HLA-C-restricted CMV-specific TCR beta clonotypes were dominant in the ex vivo response. Cumulative public TCR beta family frequency identified carriers of CMV plus the relevant HLA.

The TCR sequence derives from a human donor in good health (CMV status not recorded). Some clones in this sample may be carry-over from other donors' samples. This chain connects TRBV9 to TRBJ2-2, with unresolved D. Material for sequencing was CD8+ T cells from PBMCs. In DNA, the CDR3 is TGTGCCAGCAGCGTAGACCCCGTAAACACCGGGGAGCTGTTTTTT. Translated: CASSVDPVNTGELFF.